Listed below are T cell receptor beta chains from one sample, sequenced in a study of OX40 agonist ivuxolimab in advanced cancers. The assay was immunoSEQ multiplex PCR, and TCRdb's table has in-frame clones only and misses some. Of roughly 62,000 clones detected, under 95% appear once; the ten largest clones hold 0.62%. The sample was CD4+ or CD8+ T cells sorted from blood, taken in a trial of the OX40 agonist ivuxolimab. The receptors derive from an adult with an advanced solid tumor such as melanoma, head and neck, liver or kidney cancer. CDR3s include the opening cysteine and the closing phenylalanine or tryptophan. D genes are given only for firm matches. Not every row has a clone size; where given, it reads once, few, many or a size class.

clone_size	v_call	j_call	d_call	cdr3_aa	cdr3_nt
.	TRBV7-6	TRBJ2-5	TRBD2	CASSLKAGGQETQYF	TGTGCCAGCAGCTTAAAGGCGGGGGGGCAAGAGACCCAGTACTTC
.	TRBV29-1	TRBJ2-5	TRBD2	CSIPGLALQETQYF	TGCAGCATCCCGGGACTAGCGCTCCAAGAGACCCAGTACTTC
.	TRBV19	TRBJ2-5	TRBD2	CASSSTSGRAQETQYF	TGTGCCAGTAGTTCGACTAGCGGGAGGGCCCAAGAGACCCAGTACTTC
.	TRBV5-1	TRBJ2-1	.	CASSFHYNEQFF	TGCGCCAGCAGCTTTCACTACAATGAGCAGTTCTTC
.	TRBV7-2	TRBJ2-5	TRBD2	CASSSGLAVQTQYF	TGTGCCAGCAGCTCCGGACTAGCGGTCCAGACCCAGTACTTC
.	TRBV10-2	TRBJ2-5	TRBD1	CASGPGGAGETQYF	TGCGCCAGCGGTCCAGGGGGCGCGGGGGAGACCCAGTACTTC
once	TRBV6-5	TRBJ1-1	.	CASTRKGNTEAFF	TGTGCCAGCACCCGAAAGGGAAACACTGAAGCTTTCTTT
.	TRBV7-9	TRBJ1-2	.	CASSFSDGAGYTF	TGTGCCAGCAGCTTCTCGGACGGGGCGGGCTACACCTTC
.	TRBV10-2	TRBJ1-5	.	CASSPDPEEQPQHF	TGCGCCAGCAGCCCGGACCCCGAGGAACAGCCCCAGCATTTT
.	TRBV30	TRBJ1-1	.	CAWRLQAGTEAFF	TGTGCCTGGAGGTTACAGGCTGGCACTGAAGCTTTCTTT
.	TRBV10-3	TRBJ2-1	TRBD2	CAIRDGGSGLGEQFF	TGTGCCATCAGAGACGGCGGGAGCGGTTTAGGTGAGCAGTTCTTC
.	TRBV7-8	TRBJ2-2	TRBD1	CASSLDRVGTGELFF	TGTGCCAGCAGCTTGGACAGGGTTGGCACCGGGGAGCTGTTTTTT
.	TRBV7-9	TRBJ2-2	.	CASSFLQNTGELFF	TGTGCCAGCAGCTTCCTACAGAACACCGGGGAGCTGTTTTTT
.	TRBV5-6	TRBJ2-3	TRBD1	CASRDLDRVTDTQYF	TGTGCCAGCAGGGACCTGGACAGGGTTACAGATACGCAGTATTTT
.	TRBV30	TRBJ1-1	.	CAWHRENTEAFF	TGTGCCTGGCACAGGGAGAACACTGAAGCTTTCTTT
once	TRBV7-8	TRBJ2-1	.	CASSLELTGSGDEQFF	TGTGCCAGCAGCTTAGAATTGACAGGGTCGGGGGATGAGCAGTTCTTC
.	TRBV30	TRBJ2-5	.	CAWSGGAPETQYF	TGTGCCTGGAGTGGGGGGGCACCGGAGACCCAGTACTTC
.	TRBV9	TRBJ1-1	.	CASSNRDTGGTEAFF	TGTGCCAGCAGCAACCGGGACACAGGTGGCACTGAAGCTTTCTTT
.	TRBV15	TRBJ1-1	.	CATSRDVTNTEAFF	TGTGCCACCAGCAGAGACGTCACTAACACTGAAGCTTTCTTT
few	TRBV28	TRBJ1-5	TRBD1	CASSLQGYNQPQHF	TGTGCCAGCAGCCTACAGGGGTACAATCAGCCCCAGCATTTT
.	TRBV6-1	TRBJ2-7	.	CASSGSYEQYF	TGTGCCAGCAGTGGATCCTACGAGCAGTACTTC
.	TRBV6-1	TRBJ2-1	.	CASREGRYNEQFF	TGTGCCAGCAGGGAGGGACGCTACAATGAGCAGTTCTTC
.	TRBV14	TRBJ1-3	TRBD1	CASSFRTGGHDTIYF	TGTGCCAGCAGCTTCCGGACAGGGGGCCATGACACCATATATTTT
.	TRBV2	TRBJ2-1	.	CASKRVDEQFF	TGTGCCAGCAAGCGAGTAGATGAGCAGTTCTTC
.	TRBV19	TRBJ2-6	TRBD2	CASSSQGGGGGANVLTF	TGTGCCAGTAGTTCCCAAGGCGGGGGAGGTGGGGCCAACGTCCTGACTTTC
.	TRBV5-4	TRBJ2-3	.	CASSLAGTDTQYF	TGTGCCAGCAGCTTGGCCGGCACAGATACGCAGTATTTT
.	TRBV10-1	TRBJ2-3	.	CASSEGYGTDTQYF	TGCGCCAGCAGTGAAGGGTATGGCACAGATACGCAGTATTTT
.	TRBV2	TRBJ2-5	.	CASSGSGTQETQYF	TGTGCCAGCAGCGGCTCAGGGACGCAAGAGACCCAGTACTTC
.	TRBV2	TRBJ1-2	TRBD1	CASSESGDRDYGYTF	TGTGCCAGCAGTGAATCGGGGGACAGGGACTATGGCTACACCTTC
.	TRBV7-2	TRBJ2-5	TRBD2	CASSLVPAGGTQYF	TGTGCCAGCAGCTTAGTGCCAGCGGGGGGGACCCAGTACTTC
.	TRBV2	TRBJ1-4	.	CASSPSVQGVKLFF	TGTGCCAGCAGTCCCTCGGTGCAGGGTGTAAAACTGTTTTTT
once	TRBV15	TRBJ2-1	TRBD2	CATSRDLTSGYNEQFF	TGTGCCACCAGCAGAGATTTGACTAGCGGATACAATGAGCAGTTCTTC
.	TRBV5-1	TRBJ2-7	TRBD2	CASSLAPKTSGRELWSYEQYF	TGCGCCAGCAGCTTGGCCCCGAAGACTAGCGGGAGGGAGCTTTGGTCCTACGAGCAGTACTTC
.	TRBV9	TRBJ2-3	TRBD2	CASSPSGSGGGLRTDTQYF	TGTGCCAGCAGCCCGTCGGGTAGCGGGGGGGGACTCCGCACAGATACGCAGTATTTT
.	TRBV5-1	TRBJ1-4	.	CASSFGSTNEKLFF	TGCGCCAGCAGCTTCGGCTCAACTAATGAAAAACTGTTTTTT
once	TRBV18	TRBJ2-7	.	CASSPGDTYEQYF	TGTGCCAGCTCACCCGGGGACACCTACGAGCAGTACTTC
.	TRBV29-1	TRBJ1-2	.	CSVVQGGYTF	TGCAGCGTTGTGCAGGGCGGCTACACCTTC
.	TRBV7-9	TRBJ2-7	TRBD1	CASTTNQPGQGSYEQYF	TGTGCCAGCACCACAAACCAGCCGGGACAGGGGTCCTACGAGCAGTACTTC
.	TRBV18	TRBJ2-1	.	CASSPRRLVNEQFF	TGTGCCAGCTCACCACGACGACTAGTCAATGAGCAGTTCTTC